These 10 T cell receptor beta chains were sequenced from one sample in a study of Graves' ophthalmopathy and Graves' hyperthyroidism. From RNA, the CDR3 regions of TCR beta chains were amplified and sequenced. An opening RT-PCR round employed HTBI primers and preceded a second-round multiplex PCR. From the multiplex PCR reads, TCRdb called clonotypes with MiXCR, one entry per CDR3 protein. The sample lists about 420,000 distinct CDR3 sequences; about 21% were seen once. The sample consisted of peripheral blood. The receptors originated from a woman aged 18-29 years with stable Graves' hyperthyroidism.

Only one count was recorded for this clonotype. V gene TRBV27 combines with J gene TRBJ1-2; TRBD1 matches 10 bases. The CDR3 contains 14 residues. Germline V gene lookup returns CDR1 MNHEY and CDR2 SMNVEV (reference sequence). J gave up 6 bases and V 3 bases, and 4 bases lay outside the gene matches. The CDR3 protein is CASSFGTGVNGYTF. The DNA of the CDR3 is TGTGCCAGCAGTTTTGGGACAGGGGTGAATGGCTACACCTTC.

This clonotype was seen more than once but under ten times. CDR3 residues: CASRMDRLRQETQYF. The CDR3 DNA reads TGTGCCAGCAGAATGGACAGGCTGCGCCAAGAGACCCAGTACTTC. The gene calls are TRBV27 and TRBJ2-5; 7 nucleotides line up with TRBD1. CDR3 length: 15 amino acids. Germline lookup yields CDR1 MNHEY and CDR2 SMNVEV (reference sequence). With V trimmed by 6 bases and J by 1 base, 8 bases remained unmatched.

In its sample, this clonotype was seen many times. The chain uses TRBV28 and TRBJ1-2; TRBD1 matches 9 bases. V was pared by 7 bases and J by 4 bases, with 10 bases of the junction left unmatched. CDR1 MDHEN and CDR2 SYDVKM come from the germline V gene. CDR3 length equals 15 residues. DNA of the CDR3: TGTGCCAGCACCCCCTCGGACAGGGGATTCTATGGCTACACCTTC. The encoded protein is CASTPSDRGFYGYTF.

A few counts support this clonotype. This chain joins TRBV30 and TRBJ2-7; maybe TRBD1 (6 bases). Germline assignment: CDR1 GTSNPN and CDR2 SVGIG (reference sequence). V shed 2 bases and J shed 6 bases, with 14 bases lying between them. The CDR3 is made up of 13 amino acids. The CDR3 coding sequence is TGTGCCTGGAGTCGGGGCAGGGGAGTCGAGCAGTACTTC. Protein product: CAWSRGRGVEQYF.

The table lists this clonotype with many counts. V is TRBV11-2 and J is TRBJ2-6; D unresolved. The CDR3 length is 17 residues. Trimming removed 1 base from V and 2 bases from J, with 12 bases in between. Germline CDR1 reads SGHAT; CDR2 reads FQNNGV. Here the CDR3 reads CASSLVLGGAGANVLTF. The CDR3 DNA is TGTGCCAGCAGCTTAGTTTTGGGTGGCGCTGGGGCCAACGTCCTGACTTTC.

The V call is TRBV3-1, the J call TRBJ1-1; possibly TRBD1 for D (5 bases). V was shortened by 3 bases and J by 3 bases, with 8 bases between the two germline ends. This CDR3 contains 13 residues. Germline V gene sequence: CDR1 LGHDT, CDR2 YNNKEL (reference sequence). CDR3 in DNA: TGTGCCAGCAGCCAGACAGCATACACTGAAGCTTTCTTT. It specifies CASSQTAYTEAFF.

This clonotype has a count of ten or more. J is TRBJ1-5 and V is TRBV27; TRBD1 is a possible D gene (5 bases). V shed 6 bases and J shed 7 bases, with 16 bases lying between them. The CDR3 is 14 amino acids. CDR1 is MNHEY, CDR2 SMNVEV, per germline (reference sequence). The chain's CDR3 is CASRSGRVSQPQHF. The CDR3 coding sequence is TGTGCCAGCAGATCAGGCAGGGTGTCCCAGCCCCAGCATTTT.

Ten or more counts support this clonotype. The chain combines TRBV28 with TRBJ1-2, with D tentatively TRBD1 (5 bases). CDR1 is MDHEN, CDR2 SYDVKM, per germline. Trimming pared 6 bases from V and 0 bases from J, leaving 11 bases between. The CDR3 length is 14 residues. CDR3 residues: CASRRQGANYGYTF. Here the CDR3 DNA reads TGTGCCAGCAGGCGTCAGGGAGCTAACTATGGCTACACCTTC.

This clonotype was recorded at least ten times. The V call is TRBV30, the J call TRBJ1-6; tentative D call: TRBD1 (5 bases). The CDR3 extends over 13 amino acids. Germline V gene data show CDR1 as GTSNPN and CDR2 as SVGIG (reference sequence). Trimming shortened V by 2 bases and J by 8 bases, and 10 bases separated the two germline ends. CDR3 sequence reads: CAWSRSRDSPLHF. For the CDR3, the DNA is TGTGCCTGGAGTAGAAGCAGGGATTCACCCCTCCACTTT. Supplemented by reference TRBV30 and TRBJ1-6, the full variable domain reads SQTIHQWPATLVQPVGSPLSLECTVEGTSNPNLYWYRQAAGRGLQLLFYSVGIGQISSEVPQNLSASRPQDRQFILSSKKLLLSDSGFYLCAWSRSRDSPLHFGNGTRLTVT.

This clonotype was seen many times. This chain connects TRBV11-1 to TRBJ2-2, with D perhaps assigned TRBD1 or TRBD2 (5 bases each). This CDR3 contains 16 residues. Germline CDR1 and CDR2: SGHAT and FQDESV (reference sequence). V lost 3 bases, J lost 2 bases, and 13 bases lay in between. The CDR3 here is CASSLLRDHNTGELFF. DNA of the CDR3: TGTGCCAGCAGCTTGCTCCGGGACCACAACACCGGGGAGCTGTTTTTT.